The clone carrying this T cell receptor (beta chain) was seen a handful of times. Its antigen is undetermined. Other nucleotide sequences in the sample specify the same CDR3. Profiled with immunoSEQ multiplex PCR; TCRdb holds only in-frame clones, not every one. This sample carries 250,000 to 300,000 clones, 90% to 95% of them seen once, and the ten largest clones take less than 0.65%. The sample belongs to a study of T cell responses to AZD1222 COVID-19 vaccine. Study-wide points: Donors, mostly white British, included more females; clonal diversity was possibly underestimated. Rises in breadth and depth of Spike-specific TCRs came after two AZD1222 doses. The study found vaccine-associated CD4 TCRs spanning spike, dominant at 160-218 and 743-854.

Germline assignment: CDR1 SGHRS and CDR2 YFSETQ. Trimming removed 0 bases from V and 0 bases from J, with 13 bases in between. CDR3 size: 17 residues. Pooled together were second doses at about 4 or about 12 weeks. This clonotype originated in an adult who received the AZD1222 COVID-19 vaccine. Sequencing used peripheral blood, obtained 28 days after the second AZD1222 dose. The chain combines TRBV5-1 with TRBJ1-3; D possibly corresponds to TRBD1 (5 bases). The CDR3 reads CASSLAYGGSSGNTIYF. CDR3 nucleotides: TGCGCCAGCAGCTTGGCCTATGGGGGAAGCTCTGGAAACACCATATATTTT.